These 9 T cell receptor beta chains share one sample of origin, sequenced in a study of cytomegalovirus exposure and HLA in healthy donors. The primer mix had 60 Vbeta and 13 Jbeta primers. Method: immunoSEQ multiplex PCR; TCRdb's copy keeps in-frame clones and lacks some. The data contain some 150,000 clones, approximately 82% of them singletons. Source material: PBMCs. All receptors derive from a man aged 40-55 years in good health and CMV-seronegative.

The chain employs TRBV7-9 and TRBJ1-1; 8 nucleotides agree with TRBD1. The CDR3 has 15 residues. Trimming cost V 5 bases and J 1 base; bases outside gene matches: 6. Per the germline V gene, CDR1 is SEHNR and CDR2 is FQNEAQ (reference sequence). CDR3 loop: CASSVLQGENTEAFF. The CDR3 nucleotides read TGTGCCAGCAGCGTATTACAGGGGGAGAACACTGAAGCTTTCTTT. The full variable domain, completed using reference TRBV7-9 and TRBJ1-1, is DTGVSQNPRHKITKRGQNVTFRCDPISEHNRLYWYRQTLGQGPEFLTYFQNEAQLEKSRLLSDRFSAERPKGSFSTLEIQRTEQGDSAMYLCASSVLQGENTEAFFGQGTRLTVV.

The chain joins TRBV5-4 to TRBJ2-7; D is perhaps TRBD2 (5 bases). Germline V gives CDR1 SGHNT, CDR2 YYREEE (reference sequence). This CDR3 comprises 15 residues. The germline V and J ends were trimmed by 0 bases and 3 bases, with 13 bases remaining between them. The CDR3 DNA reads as TGTGCCAGCAGCTTGGAAGGGAGAGTTAACTACGAGCAGTACTTC. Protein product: CASSLEGRVNYEQYF. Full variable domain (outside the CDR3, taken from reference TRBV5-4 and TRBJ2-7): ETGVTQSPTHLIKTRGQQVTLRCSSQSGHNTVSWYQQALGQGPQFIFQYYREEENGRGNFPPRFSGLQFPNYSSELNVNALELDDSALYLCASSLEGRVNYEQYFGPGTRLTVT.

The CDR3 is CASSPGDGSSYEQYF. The CDR3 region has the DNA TGTGCCAGCAGCCCCGGGGACGGGAGCTCCTACGAGCAGTACTTC. The chain uses TRBV7-3 and TRBJ2-7, with D possibly TRBD2 on 6 matching bases. The CDR3 consists of 15 residues. Per germline, CDR1 SGHTA and CDR2 FQGTGA. V lost 5 bases and J lost 0, with 14 bases in between. Together with reference TRBV7-3 and TRBJ2-7, the CDR3 gives the full variable domain: GAGVSQTPSNKVTEKGKYVELRCDPISGHTALYWYRQSLGQGPEFLIYFQGTGAADDSGLPNDRFFAVRPEGSVSTLKIQRTERGDSAVYLCASSPGDGSSYEQYFGPGTRLTVT.

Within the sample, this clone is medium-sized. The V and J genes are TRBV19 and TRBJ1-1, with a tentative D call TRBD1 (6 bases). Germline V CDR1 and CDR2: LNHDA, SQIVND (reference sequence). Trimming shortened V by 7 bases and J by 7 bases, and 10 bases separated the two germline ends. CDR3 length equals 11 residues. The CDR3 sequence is CASTGAGEAFF. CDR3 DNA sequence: TGTGCCAGTACAGGGGCTGGTGAAGCTTTCTTT.

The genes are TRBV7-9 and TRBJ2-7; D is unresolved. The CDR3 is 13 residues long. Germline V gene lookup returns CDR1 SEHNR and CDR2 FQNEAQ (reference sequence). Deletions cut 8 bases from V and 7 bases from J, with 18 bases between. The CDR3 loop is CASYAPPLGEQYF. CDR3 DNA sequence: TGTGCCAGCTATGCCCCTCCCCTCGGGGAGCAGTACTTC. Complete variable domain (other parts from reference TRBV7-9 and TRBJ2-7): DTGVSQNPRHKITKRGQNVTFRCDPISEHNRLYWYRQTLGQGPEFLTYFQNEAQLEKSRLLSDRFSAERPKGSFSTLEIQRTEQGDSAMYLCASYAPPLGEQYFGPGTRLTVT.

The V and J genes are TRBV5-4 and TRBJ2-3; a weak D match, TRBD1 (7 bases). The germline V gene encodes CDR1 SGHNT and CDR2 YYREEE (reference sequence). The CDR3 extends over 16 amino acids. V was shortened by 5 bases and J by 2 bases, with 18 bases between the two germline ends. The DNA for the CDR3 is TGTGCCAGCAGAAACGCCGCAGGGGGGTCCACAGATACGCAGTATTTT. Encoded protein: CASRNAAGGSTDTQYF.

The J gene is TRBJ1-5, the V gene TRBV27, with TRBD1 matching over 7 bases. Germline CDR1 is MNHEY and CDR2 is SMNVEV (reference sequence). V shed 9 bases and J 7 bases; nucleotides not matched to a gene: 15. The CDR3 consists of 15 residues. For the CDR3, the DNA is TGTGCCAGTCAAGGGGGCAGGGTTGTTCGGCAGCCCCAGCATTTT. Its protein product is CASQGGRVVRQPQHF.

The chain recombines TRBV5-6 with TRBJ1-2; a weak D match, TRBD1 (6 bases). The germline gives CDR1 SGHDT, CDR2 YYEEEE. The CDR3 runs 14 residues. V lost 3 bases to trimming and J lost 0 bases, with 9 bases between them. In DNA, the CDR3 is TGTGCCAGCAGCTGGGACACAGCTAACTATGGCTACACCTTC. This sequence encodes CASSWDTANYGYTF.

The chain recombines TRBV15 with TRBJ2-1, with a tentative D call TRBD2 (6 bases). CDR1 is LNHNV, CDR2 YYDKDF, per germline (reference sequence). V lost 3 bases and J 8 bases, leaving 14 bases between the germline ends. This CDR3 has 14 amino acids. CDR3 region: CATSRRDSGYEQFF. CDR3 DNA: TGTGCCACCAGCAGGAGGGACTCCGGATATGAGCAGTTCTTC.